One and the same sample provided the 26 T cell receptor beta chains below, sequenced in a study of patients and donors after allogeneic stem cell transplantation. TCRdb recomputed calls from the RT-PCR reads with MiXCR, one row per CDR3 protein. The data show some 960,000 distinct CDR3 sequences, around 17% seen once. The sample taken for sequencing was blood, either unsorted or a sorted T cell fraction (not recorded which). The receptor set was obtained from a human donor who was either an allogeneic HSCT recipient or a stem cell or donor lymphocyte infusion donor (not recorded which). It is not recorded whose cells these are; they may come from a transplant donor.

Here the CDR3 reads CASSQATGEGTQYF. Here the CDR3 DNA reads TGCGCCAGCAGCCAAGCGACGGGAGAAGGGACCCAGTACTTC. The rearrangement uses TRBV4-1 and TRBJ2-5; the D gene is possibly TRBD2 (6 bases). This CDR3 is 14 amino acids long. CDR1 and CDR2 from the germline V gene are MGHRA and YSYEKL. V was clipped by 1 base and J by 7 bases, with 13 bases between them.

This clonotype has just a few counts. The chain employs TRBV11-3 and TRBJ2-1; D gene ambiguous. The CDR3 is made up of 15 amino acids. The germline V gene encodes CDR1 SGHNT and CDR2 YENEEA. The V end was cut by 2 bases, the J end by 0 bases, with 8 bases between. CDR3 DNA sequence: TGTGCCAGCAGCTTAAGGGTTGGCTCCTACAATGAGCAGTTCTTC. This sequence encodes CASSLRVGSYNEQFF.

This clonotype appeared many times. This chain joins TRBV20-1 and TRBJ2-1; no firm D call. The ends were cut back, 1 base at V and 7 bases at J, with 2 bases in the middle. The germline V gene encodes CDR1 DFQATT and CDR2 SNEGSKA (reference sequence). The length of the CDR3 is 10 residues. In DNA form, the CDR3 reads TGCAGTGCTAGAGCTAATGAGCAGTTCTTC. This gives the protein CSARANEQFF.

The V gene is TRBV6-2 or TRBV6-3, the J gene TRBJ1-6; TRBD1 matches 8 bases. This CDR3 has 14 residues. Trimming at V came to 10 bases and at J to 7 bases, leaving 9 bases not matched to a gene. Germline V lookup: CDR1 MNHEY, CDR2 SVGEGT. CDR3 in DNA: TGTGCCACCAGGACAGGGAACGGAAATTCACCCCTCCACTTT. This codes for CATRTGNGNSPLHF.

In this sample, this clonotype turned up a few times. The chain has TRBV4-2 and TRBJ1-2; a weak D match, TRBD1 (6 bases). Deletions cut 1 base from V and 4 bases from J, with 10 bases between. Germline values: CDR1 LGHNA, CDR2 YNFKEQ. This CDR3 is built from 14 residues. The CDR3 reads CASSQGGGGYGYTF. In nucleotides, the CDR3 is TGTGCCAGCAGCCAAGGTGGGGGCGGCTATGGCTACACCTTC.

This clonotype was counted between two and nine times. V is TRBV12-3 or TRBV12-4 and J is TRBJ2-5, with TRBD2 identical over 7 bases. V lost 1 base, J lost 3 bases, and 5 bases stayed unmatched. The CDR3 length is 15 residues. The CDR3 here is CASSLGGAGEETQYF. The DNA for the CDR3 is TGTGCCAGCAGTTTAGGTGGCGCGGGAGAAGAGACCCAGTACTTC.

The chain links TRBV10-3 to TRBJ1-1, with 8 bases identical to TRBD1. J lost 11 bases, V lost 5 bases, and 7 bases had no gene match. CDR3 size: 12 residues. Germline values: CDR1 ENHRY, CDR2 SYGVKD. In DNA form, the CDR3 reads TGTGCCATCAGTCTCGGGACAGGCGGTGCTTTCTTT. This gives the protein CAISLGTGGAFF.

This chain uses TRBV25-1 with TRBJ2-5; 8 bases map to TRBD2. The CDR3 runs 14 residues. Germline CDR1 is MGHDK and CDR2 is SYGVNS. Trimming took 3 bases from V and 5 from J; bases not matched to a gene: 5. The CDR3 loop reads CASSDPGGLETQYF. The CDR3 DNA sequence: TGTGCCAGCAGTGATCCGGGGGGGCTGGAGACCCAGTACTTC.

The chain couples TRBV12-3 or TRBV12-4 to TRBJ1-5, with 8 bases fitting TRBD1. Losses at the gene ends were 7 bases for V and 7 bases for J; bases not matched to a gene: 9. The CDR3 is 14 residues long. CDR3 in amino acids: CASTTGGAGQPQHF. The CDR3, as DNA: TGTGCCAGCACCACAGGGGGGGCGGGCCAGCCCCAGCATTTT.

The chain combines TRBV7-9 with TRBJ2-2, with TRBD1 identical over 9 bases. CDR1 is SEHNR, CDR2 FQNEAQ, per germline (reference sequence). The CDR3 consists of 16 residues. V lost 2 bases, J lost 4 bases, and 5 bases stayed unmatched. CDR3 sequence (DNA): TGTGCCAGCAGCTTATCAGGGACAGGGCGCACCGGGGAGCTGTTTTTT. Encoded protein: CASSLSGTGRTGELFF. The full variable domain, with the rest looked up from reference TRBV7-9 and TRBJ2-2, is DTGVSQNPRHKITKRGQNVTFRCDPISEHNRLYWYRQTLGQGPEFLTYFQNEAQLEKSRLLSDRFSAERPKGSFSTLEIQRTEQGDSAMYLCASSLSGTGRTGELFFGEGSRLTVL.

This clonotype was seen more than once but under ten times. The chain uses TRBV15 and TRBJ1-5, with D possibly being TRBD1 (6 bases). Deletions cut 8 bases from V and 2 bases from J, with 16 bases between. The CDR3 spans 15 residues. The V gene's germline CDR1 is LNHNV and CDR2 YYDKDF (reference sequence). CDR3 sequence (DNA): TGTGCCACCGATTCGGGGGGCCAGGGCAATCAGCCCCAGCATTTT. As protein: CATDSGGQGNQPQHF.

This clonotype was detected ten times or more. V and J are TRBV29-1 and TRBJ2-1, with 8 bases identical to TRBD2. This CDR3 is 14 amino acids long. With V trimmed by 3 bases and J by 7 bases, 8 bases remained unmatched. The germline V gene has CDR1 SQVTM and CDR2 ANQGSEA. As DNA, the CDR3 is TGCAGCGTTGATTTAGCGGGGCCGGGGAATGAGCAGTTCTTC. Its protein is CSVDLAGPGNEQFF.

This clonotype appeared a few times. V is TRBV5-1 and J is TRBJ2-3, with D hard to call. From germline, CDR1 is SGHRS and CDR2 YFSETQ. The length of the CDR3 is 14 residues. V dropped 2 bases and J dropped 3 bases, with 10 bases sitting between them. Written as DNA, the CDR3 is TGCGCCAGCAGCTTAGTCAGGAGAACAGATACGCAGTATTTT. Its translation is CASSLVRRTDTQYF. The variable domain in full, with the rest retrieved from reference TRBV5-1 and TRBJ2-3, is KAGVTQTPRYLIKTRGQQVTLSCSPISGHRSVSWYQQTPGQGLQFLFEYFSETQRNKGNFPGRFSGRQFSNSRSEMNVSTLELGDSALYLCASSLVRRTDTQYFGPGTRLTVL.

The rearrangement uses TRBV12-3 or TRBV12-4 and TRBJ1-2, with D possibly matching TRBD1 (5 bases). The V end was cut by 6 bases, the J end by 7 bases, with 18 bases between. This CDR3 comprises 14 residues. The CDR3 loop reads CASSHGGIFGGYTF. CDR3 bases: TGTGCCAGCAGCCATGGGGGGATTTTCGGTGGCTACACCTTC.

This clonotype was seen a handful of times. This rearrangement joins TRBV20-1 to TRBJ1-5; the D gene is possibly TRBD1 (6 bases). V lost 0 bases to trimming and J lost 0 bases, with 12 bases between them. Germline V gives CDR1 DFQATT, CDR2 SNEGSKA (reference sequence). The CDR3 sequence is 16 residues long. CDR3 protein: CSARDFGQHSNQPQHF. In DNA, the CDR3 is TGCAGTGCTAGAGACTTTGGACAGCATAGCAATCAGCCCCAGCATTTT.

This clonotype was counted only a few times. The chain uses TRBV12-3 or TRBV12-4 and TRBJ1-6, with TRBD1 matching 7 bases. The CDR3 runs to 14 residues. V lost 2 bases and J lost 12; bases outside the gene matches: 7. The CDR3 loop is CASSLTGPGGPLHF. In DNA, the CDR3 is TGTGCCAGCAGTTTAACAGGGCCAGGGGGACCCCTCCACTTT.

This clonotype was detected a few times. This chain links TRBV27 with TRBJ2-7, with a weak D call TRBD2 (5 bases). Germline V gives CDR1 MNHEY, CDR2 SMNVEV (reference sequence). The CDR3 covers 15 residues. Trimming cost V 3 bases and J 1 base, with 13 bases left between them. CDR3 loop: CASSFTFSESYEQYF. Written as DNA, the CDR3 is TGTGCCAGCAGTTTTACGTTTAGCGAGTCCTACGAGCAGTACTTC.

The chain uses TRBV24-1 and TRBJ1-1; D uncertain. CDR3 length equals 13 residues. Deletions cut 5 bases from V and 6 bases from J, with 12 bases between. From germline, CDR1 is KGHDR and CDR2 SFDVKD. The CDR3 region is CATSGGVYSEAFF. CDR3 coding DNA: TGTGCCACCAGTGGCGGGGTTTACTCTGAAGCTTTCTTT.

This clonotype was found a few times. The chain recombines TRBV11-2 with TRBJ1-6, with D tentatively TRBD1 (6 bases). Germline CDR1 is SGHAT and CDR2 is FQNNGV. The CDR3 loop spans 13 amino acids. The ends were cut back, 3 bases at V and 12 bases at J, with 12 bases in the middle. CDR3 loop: CASSFRGWEPLHF. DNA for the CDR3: TGTGCCAGCAGCTTTAGGGGGTGGGAACCCCTCCACTTT. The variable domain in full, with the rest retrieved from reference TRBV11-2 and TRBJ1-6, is EAGVAQSPRYKIIEKRQSVAFWCNPISGHATLYWYQQILGQGPKLLIQFQNNGVVDDSQLPKDRFSAERLKGVDSTLKIQPAKLEDSAVYLCASSFRGWEPLHFGNGTRLTVT.

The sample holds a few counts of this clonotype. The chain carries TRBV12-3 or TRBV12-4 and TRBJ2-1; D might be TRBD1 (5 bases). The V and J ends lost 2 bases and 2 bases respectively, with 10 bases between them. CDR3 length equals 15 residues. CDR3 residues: CASSLQGSPYNEQFF. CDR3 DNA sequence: TGTGCCAGCAGTTTACAGGGCAGCCCCTACAATGAGCAGTTCTTC.

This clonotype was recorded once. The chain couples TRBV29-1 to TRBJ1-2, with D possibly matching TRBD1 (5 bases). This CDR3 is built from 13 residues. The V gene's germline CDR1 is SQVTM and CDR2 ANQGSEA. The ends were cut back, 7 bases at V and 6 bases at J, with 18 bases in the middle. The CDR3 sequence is CSGLTATSDGYTF. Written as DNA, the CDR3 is TGCAGCGGTCTGACAGCAACTTCAGATGGCTACACCTTC.

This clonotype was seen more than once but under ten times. CDR3 bases: TGCAGCGTTGAAGACTTGAAGACCCAGTACTTC. The encoded protein is CSVEDLKTQYF. The chain recombines TRBV29-1 with TRBJ2-5; no definite D call. The V gene lost 0 bases and the J gene lost 6 bases, with 5 bases spanning the gap. CDR3 length: 11 residues. Germline V gene data show CDR1 as SQVTM and CDR2 as ANQGSEA.

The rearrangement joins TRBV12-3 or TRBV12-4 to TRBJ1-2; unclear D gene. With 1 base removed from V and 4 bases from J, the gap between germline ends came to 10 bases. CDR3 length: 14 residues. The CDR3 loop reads CASSLGGTTYGYTF. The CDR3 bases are TGTGCCAGCAGTTTAGGAGGTACCACCTATGGCTACACCTTC.

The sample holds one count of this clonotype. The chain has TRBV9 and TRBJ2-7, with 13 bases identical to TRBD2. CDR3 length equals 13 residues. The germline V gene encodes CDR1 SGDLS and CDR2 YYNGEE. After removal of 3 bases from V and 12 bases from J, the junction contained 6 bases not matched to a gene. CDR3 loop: CASSGTSGSLMYF. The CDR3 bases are TGTGCCAGCAGCGGGACTAGCGGGAGTTTAATGTACTTC.

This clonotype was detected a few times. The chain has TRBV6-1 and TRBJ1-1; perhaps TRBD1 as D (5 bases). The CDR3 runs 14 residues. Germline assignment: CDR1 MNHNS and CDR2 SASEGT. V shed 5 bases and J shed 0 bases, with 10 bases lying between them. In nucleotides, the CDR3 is TGTGCCAGCAGTACGACAGAGATGAACACTGAAGCTTTCTTT. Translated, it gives CASSTTEMNTEAFF.

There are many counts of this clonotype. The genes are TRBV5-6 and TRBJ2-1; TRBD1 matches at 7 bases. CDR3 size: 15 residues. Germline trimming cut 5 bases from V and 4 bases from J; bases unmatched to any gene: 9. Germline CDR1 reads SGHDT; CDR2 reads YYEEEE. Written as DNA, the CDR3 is TGTGCCAGCAGGCCGAAGGACAGGTCGTACAATGAGCAGTTCTTC. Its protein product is CASRPKDRSYNEQFF.